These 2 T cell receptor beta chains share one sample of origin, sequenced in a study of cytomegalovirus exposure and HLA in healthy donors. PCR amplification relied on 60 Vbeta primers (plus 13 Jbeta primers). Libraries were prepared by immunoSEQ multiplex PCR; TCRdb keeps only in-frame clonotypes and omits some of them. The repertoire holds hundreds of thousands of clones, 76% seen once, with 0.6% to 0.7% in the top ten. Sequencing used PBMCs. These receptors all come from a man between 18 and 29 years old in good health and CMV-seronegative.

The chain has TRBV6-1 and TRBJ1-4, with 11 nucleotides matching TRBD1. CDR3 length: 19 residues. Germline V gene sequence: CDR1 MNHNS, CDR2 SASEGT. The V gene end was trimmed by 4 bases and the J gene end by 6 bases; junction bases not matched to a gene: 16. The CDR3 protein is CASSAAGTGGGGYDEKLFF. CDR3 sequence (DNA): TGTGCCAGCAGTGCCGCGGGGACAGGGGGTGGAGGGTATGATGAAAAACTGTTTTTT.

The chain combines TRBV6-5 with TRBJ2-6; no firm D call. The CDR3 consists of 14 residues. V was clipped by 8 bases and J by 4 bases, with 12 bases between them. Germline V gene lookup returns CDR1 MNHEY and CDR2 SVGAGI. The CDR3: CASRSPRGANVLTF. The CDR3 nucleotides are TGTGCCAGCCGATCCCCCAGAGGGGCCAACGTCCTGACTTTC.